The clone carrying this T cell receptor (beta chain) was observed a handful of times. Between the trimmed V and J ends, which lost 6 bases and 0 bases, there was a span of 12 bases. CDR3 size: 14 residues. Germline V lookup: CDR1 SNHLY, CDR2 FYNNEI. This sample is part of a study of blood T cell repertoires in COVID-19. Generated by immunoSEQ multiplex PCR, the TCRdb table keeps only in-frame clones and is missing some. The sample carries 150,000 to 200,000 clones, approximately 87% recorded once. The source material was PBMCs or T cells enriched from blood (not recorded which). This chain connects TRBV2 to TRBJ2-7; unclear D gene. The receptor's source is a woman in her 50s who had recovered from COVID-19. CDR3: CASSRSGLSYEQYF. CDR3 DNA sequence: TGTGCCAGCAGCCGTTCAGGCCTCTCCTACGAGCAGTACTTC.